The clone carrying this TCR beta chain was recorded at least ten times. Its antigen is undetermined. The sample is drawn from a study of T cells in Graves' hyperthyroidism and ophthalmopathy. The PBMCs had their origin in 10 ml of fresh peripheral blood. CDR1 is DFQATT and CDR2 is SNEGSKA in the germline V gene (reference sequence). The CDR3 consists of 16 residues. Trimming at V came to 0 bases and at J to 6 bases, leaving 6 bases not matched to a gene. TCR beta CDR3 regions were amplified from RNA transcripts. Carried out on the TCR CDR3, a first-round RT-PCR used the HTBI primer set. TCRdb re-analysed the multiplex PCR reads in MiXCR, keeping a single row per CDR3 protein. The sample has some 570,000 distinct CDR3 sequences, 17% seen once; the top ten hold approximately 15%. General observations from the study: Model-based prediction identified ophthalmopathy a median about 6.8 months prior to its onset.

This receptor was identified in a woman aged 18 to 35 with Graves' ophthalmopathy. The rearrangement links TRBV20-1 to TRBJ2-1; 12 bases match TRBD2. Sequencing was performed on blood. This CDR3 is CSARDRKTSGSNEQFF. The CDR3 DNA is TGCAGTGCTAGAGATCGTAAGACTAGCGGGAGCAATGAGCAGTTCTTC.